The table lists the clone carrying this TCR beta chain with a few counts. Its antigen is currently unknown. Germline values: CDR1 SEHNR, CDR2 FQNEAQ (reference sequence). V lost 0 bases to trimming and J lost 10 bases, with 15 bases between them. This CDR3 spans 15 amino acids. This record comes from a study of cytomegalovirus exposure and HLA in healthy donors. Study outcomes and limitations: Most TCR sequences proved rare, with some public TCRs found in many donors. HLA allele associations emerged for about 18,000 TCR beta sequences in a later analysis, at 0.05 false discovery rate.

This PCR relied on a set of 60 Vbeta primers and 13 Jbeta primers. TCRdb keeps only in-frame clones here, not all; method: immunoSEQ multiplex PCR. Of 160,000 or so clones detected, less than 90% appear once; the ten largest clones hold approximately 6.5%. The specimen sequenced was PBMCs. This receptor was identified in a male donor in good health and CMV-seropositive. The chain is built from TRBV7-9 and TRBJ2-2, with no clear D. The CDR3 protein is CASSLASRAFVELFF. The CDR3 DNA is TGTGCCAGCAGCTTAGCTTCGAGAGCGTTTGTGGAGCTGTTTTTT.